The clone carrying this T cell receptor (beta chain) appeared once. Its antigen is currently unknown. The data are from a study of shared clonotypes between healthy human individuals. Findings and limits, study-wide: Naive CD4 clonotypes were shared across a few donors at roughly 5%. Researchers sampled only blood; tissue repertoires likely differ.

Assay used: immunoSEQ multiplex PCR; TCRdb lists only in-frame clones, some missing. In the table there are under 2,500,000 clones, nearly 97% of which are singletons. Germline assignment: CDR1 SGDLS and CDR2 YYNGEE. After removal of 2 bases from V and 9 bases from J, the junction contained 7 bases not matched to a gene. The CDR3 loop spans 14 amino acids. The sequence was collected from a man aged 18 to 35 in good health. Sequences were obtained from naive CD4+ T cells sorted from blood. Regarding subset: CD45RA+ positively selected. This chain links TRBV9 with TRBJ2-1; TRBD2 matches at 8 bases. The CDR3 region has the DNA TGTGCCAGCAGCGTTATTAGCGGGACCGCTGAGCAGTTCTTC. This encodes CASSVISGTAEQFF. Supplemented by reference TRBV9 and TRBJ2-1, the full variable domain reads DSGVTQTPKHLITATGQRVTLRCSPRSGDLSVYWYQQSLDQGLQFLIQYYNGEERAKGNILERFSAQQFPDLHSELNLSSLELGDSALYFCASSVISGTAEQFFGPGTRLTVL.